The 16 T cell receptor beta chains in this list originate from one sample, sequenced in a study of tumor-infiltrating lymphocytes in primary liver carcinoma. Starting from around 500 ng of total RNA, TCR beta cDNA was produced with a primer in the constant region. What produced the TCR beta libraries was three nested multiplex PCR rounds using slightly modified ARM-PCR. A C-beta reverse primer was combined with TRBV1-TRBV30 forward primers in the first two PCR rounds, and each round had 10 cycles. Each CDR3 protein gets one entry after TCRdb re-called the multiplex PCR reads with MiXCR. Of about 200,000 distinct CDR3 sequences in the sample, about two thirds are singletons; the top ten hold 7% to 8.5%. For blood RNA, unsorted whole blood served as the source, and germline DNA was extracted too. The sample consisted of peripheral blood. The receptors derive from an older woman with primary liver carcinoma and hepatitis B virus infection.

V gene TRBV11-2 combines with J gene TRBJ2-2, with TRBD2 as a possible D gene (7 bases). This CDR3 is built from 21 residues. CDR1 is SGHAT and CDR2 is FQNNGV in the germline V gene. V lost 1 base and J 0 bases, leaving 24 bases between the germline ends. CDR3 region: CASSLVSRGLAGSSNTGELFF. The CDR3 DNA reads TGTGCCAGCAGCTTAGTTTCCAGGGGATTAGCGGGTTCATCGAACACCGGGGAGCTGTTTTTT. Full variable domain (rest looked up from reference TRBV11-2 and TRBJ2-2): EAGVAQSPRYKIIEKRQSVAFWCNPISGHATLYWYQQILGQGPKLLIQFQNNGVVDDSQLPKDRFSAERLKGVDSTLKIQPAKLEDSAVYLCASSLVSRGLAGSSNTGELFFGEGSRLTVL.

Worth noting for this clonotype: Sequence at one end of the junction differs from germline and may be a read error. This rearrangement joins TRBV11-2 to TRBJ1-2; TRBD1 matches 7 bases. This CDR3 region has 13 residues. Germline V gene data show CDR1 as SGHAT and CDR2 as FQNNGV. CDR3 residues: CTSSMAGGYGYTF. Here the CDR3 DNA reads TGTACCAGCAGCATGGCAGGGGGGTATGGCTACACCTTC.

The V call is TRBV19, the J call TRBJ2-3, with TRBD1 matching over 7 bases. CDR3 length equals 13 residues. Germline loops: CDR1 LNHDA, CDR2 SQIVND (reference sequence). V gave up 4 bases and J gave up 4 bases; unmatched junction bases: 2. CDR3 sequence reads: CASSRDRADTQYF. CDR3 DNA: TGTGCCAGTAGTAGAGACAGGGCAGATACGCAGTATTTT. Complete variable domain (other parts from reference TRBV19 and TRBJ2-3): DGGITQSPKYLFRKEGQNVTLSCEQNLNHDAMYWYRQDPGQGLRLIYYSQIVNDFQKGDIAEGYSVSREKKESFPLTVTSAQKNPTAFYLCASSRDRADTQYFGPGTRLTVL.

Points on this clonotype: Compared with germline, one end of the junction differs, possibly owing to a read error. The V and J genes are TRBV29-1 and TRBJ2-5; D gene uncertain. The CDR3 contains 13 residues. The germline V gene encodes CDR1 SQVTM and CDR2 ANQGSEA. The CDR3 here is CSDVVADQESQYF. The DNA for the CDR3 is TGCAGCGATGTCGTGGCAGATCAAGAGTCCCAGTACTTC.

This sequence joins TRBV6-6 and TRBJ2-5, with TRBD1 as a possible D gene (6 bases). This CDR3 is built from 15 residues. Germline V gene lookup returns CDR1 MNHNY and CDR2 SVGAGI (reference sequence). Deletions cut 6 bases from V and 13 bases from J, with 27 bases between. CDR3 DNA sequence: TGTGCCAGCAGCCTCAGGACAGCCCCGAGTTTGACCGGGTACTTC. It translates to CASSLRTAPSLTGYF.

This chain joins TRBV7-9 and TRBJ1-1; D gene unclear. Per the germline V gene, CDR1 is SEHNR and CDR2 is FQNEAQ (reference sequence). The CDR3 totals 13 residues. V gave up 2 bases and J gave up 6 bases, with 10 bases separating them. CDR3 nucleotides: TGTGCCAGCAGCTTACTCATGATCGCTGAAGCTTTCTTT. Its protein is CASSLLMIAEAFF.

In regard to this clonotype: One end of the junction varies from germline; a read error may be responsible. This chain connects TRBV11-3 to TRBJ2-7; 8 nucleotides match TRBD2. The CDR3 extends over 15 amino acids. Germline V gene sequence: CDR1 SGHNT, CDR2 YENEEA. The DNA for the CDR3 is TGTGCCAGAAGCCAATCCGGGACTAGGGCCTACGAACAGTACTTC. It yields the protein CARSQSGTRAYEQYF.

This clonotype was counted once. A much larger clone sits a single nucleotide away, making a read error possible. The V call is TRBV6-1, the J call TRBJ1-5; D possibly uses TRBD1 or TRBD2 (6 bases each). The end of the DNA fits TRBJ2-3 better, so the J call may be wrong. CDR1 MNHNS and CDR2 SASEGT come from the germline V gene. This CDR3 spans 17 amino acids. The CDR3 reads CASSEEGGDHSNQPQYF. The CDR3 nucleotides are TGTGCCAGCAGTGAGGAGGGGGGCGACCATAGCAATCAGCCCCAGTATTTT.

Points on this clonotype: A much bigger clone sits one base away, suggesting this may be a read error. This rearrangement joins TRBV10-2 to TRBJ2-7; no firm D call. Looked up from germline, CDR1 is WSHSY and CDR2 is SAAADI. V lost 3 bases and J lost 0, with 18 bases in between. There are 17 residues in the CDR3. The CDR3 sequence is CASSEGDIGSYSYEQYF. CDR3 DNA sequence: TGCGCCAGCAGTGAAGGAGATATTGGGTCCTACTCCTACGAGCAGTACTTC.

The V call is TRBV28, the J call TRBJ1-6; D perhaps matches TRBD1 (6 bases). This CDR3 contains 14 residues. The ends were cut back, 11 bases at V and 4 bases at J, with 15 bases in the middle. Germline V gives CDR1 MDHEN, CDR2 SYDVKM. CDR3: CARRPGQYNSPLHF. The CDR3 nucleotides are TGTGCCCGTCGACCTGGACAGTATAATTCACCCCTCCACTTT.

A remark on this clonotype: A much larger clone lies a single base off, so this may be a read error. The J gene is TRBJ2-4, the V gene TRBV12-5; D might be TRBD1 (6 bases). Germline CDR1 and CDR2: LGHNT and FRNRAP. The CDR3 totals 13 residues. The CDR3 loop reads CGSGGPSKNIQYF. In nucleotides, the CDR3 is TGTGGTAGTGGGGGCCCTTCCAAAAACATTCAGTACTTC.

This clonotype was detected ten times or more. The DNA for the CDR3 is TGTGCCAGCAGTGAAATAAGGACTAACTACGAGCAGTACTTC. Protein sequence: CASSEIRTNYEQYF. This chain links TRBV6-1 with TRBJ2-7; D is perhaps TRBD2 (6 bases). Germline values: CDR1 MNHNS, CDR2 SASEGT. The CDR3 consists of 14 residues. Trimming cost V 2 bases and J 3 bases, with 11 bases left between them.

The CDR3 region is CASSQQQGHYGYTF. The CDR3 coding sequence is TGTGCCAGCTCCCAACAACAGGGACACTATGGCTACACCTTC. V is TRBV18 and J is TRBJ1-2; D might be TRBD1 (6 bases). The V end lost 6 bases, the J end lost 3 bases, and 14 bases lay between the germline ends. Germline CDR1 is KGHSH and CDR2 is LQKENI. CDR3 length equals 14 residues.

The sample holds a few counts of this clonotype. A much more abundant neighbour one base away suggests this may be a read error. CDR3 residues: CSAPSQGSYEQYF. The CDR3, as DNA: TGCAGCGCTCCCAGCCAGGGGAGCTACGAGCAGTACTTC. The chain has TRBV29-1 and TRBJ2-7; D might be TRBD1 (6 bases). CDR1 is SQVTM and CDR2 is ANQGSEA in the germline V gene. This CDR3 contains 13 residues. V dropped 7 bases and J dropped 3 bases, with 16 bases sitting between them.

As regards this clonotype: A much larger clone differs by one base, so this may be a read error. The rearrangement links TRBV28 to TRBJ2-7; D is undetermined. Germline CDR1 reads MDHEN; CDR2 reads SYDVKM. The CDR3 consists of 13 residues. The CDR3: CASGFSTPLEQYF. The DNA for the CDR3 is TGTGCCAGCGGTTTCTCGACCCCGCTCGAGCAGTACTTC. The whole variable domain, remainder taken from reference TRBV28 and TRBJ2-7, is DVKVTQSSRYLVKRTGEKVFLECVQDMDHENMFWYRQDPGLGLRLIYFSYDVKMKEKGDIPEGYSVSREKKERFSLILESASTNQTSMYLCASGFSTPLEQYFGPGTRLTVT.

The chain carries TRBV5-1 and TRBJ1-6; D not certain. Germline-derived CDR1 and CDR2 are SGHRS and YFSETQ. The CDR3 extends over 16 amino acids. Between the trimmed V and J ends, which lost 0 bases and 9 bases, there was a span of 16 bases. This CDR3 reads CASSLGALVAGSPLHF. The CDR3 bases are TGCGCCAGCAGCTTGGGGGCGTTGGTTGCAGGTTCACCCCTCCACTTT. Complete variable domain (other parts from reference TRBV5-1 and TRBJ1-6): KAGVTQTPRYLIKTRGQQVTLSCSPISGHRSVSWYQQTPGQGLQFLFEYFSETQRNKGNFPGRFSGRQFSNSRSEMNVSTLELGDSALYLCASSLGALVAGSPLHFGNGTRLTVT.